The present T cell receptor (beta chain) was sequenced within a study of CD8 T cells in Susac syndrome. With random hexamers, reverse transcription was performed on roughly 0.5 to 1 ug of RNA. TCRdb independently ran MiXCR on the immunoSEQ multiplex PCR reads; one entry per CDR3 protein. The top ten hold approximately 0.065% of the sample, which has more than 250,000 distinct CDR3 sequences, just over 90% seen once. V was pared by 5 bases and J by 5 bases, with 21 bases between. The germline V gene has CDR1 DFQATT and CDR2 SNEGSKA (reference sequence). The CDR3 is made up of 15 amino acids. This clonotype was obtained from a human donor with multiple sclerosis. The sample consisted of CD4+ T cells from PBMCs. The chain employs TRBV20-1 and TRBJ1-1; weak D call: TRBD1 (5 bases). The CDR3 reads CSAQAIGGFRTEAFF. The CDR3 DNA reads as TGCAGTGCTCAAGCGATCGGGGGTTTTAGGACTGAAGCTTTCTTT.